This T cell receptor (beta chain) stems from a study of cytomegalovirus exposure and HLA in healthy donors. Points from the study as a whole: Cytomegalovirus status was reportedly diagnosed by the classifier with high sensitivity and specificity. Further analysis was carried out later, and it showed several of the most significant clusters appearing linked to common viral pathogens.

The primer mix had 60 Vbeta and 13 Jbeta primers. Sequencing was performed with immunoSEQ multiplex PCR; in TCRdb, only in-frame clones are kept and a portion is missing. The table has roughly 100,000 clones, 76% seen once. About this clone: Its antigen is currently unknown.

Input material: PBMCs. The sequence derives from a man aged 35-49 years in good health and CMV-seropositive.

In nucleotides, the CDR3 is TGCGCCAGCAGCCTGGGACAGACTTCCCCCATTCAGTACTTC. Translation: CASSLGQTSPIQYF. The chain employs TRBV4-3 and TRBJ2-4; 7 bases are shared with TRBD1. This CDR3 contains 14 residues. V was clipped by 4 bases and J by 9 bases; unmatched bases: 9. Per germline, CDR1 LGHNA and CDR2 YSLEER.